This TCR beta chain was captured in a study of T cell responses to AZD1222 COVID-19 vaccine. Assay used: immunoSEQ multiplex PCR; TCRdb lists only in-frame clones, some missing. The table shows 110,000 to 150,000 clones, with about 88% occurring only once. This clone was recorded a few times. V lost 5 bases and J lost 6; bases outside the gene matches: 7. CDR3 size: 15 residues. Germline V gene data show CDR1 as LNHDA and CDR2 as SQIVND (reference sequence). The rearrangement links TRBV19 to TRBJ1-5; 10 nucleotides agree with TRBD1. The specimen was peripheral blood, collected 28 days after the second AZD1222 dose. This receptor was identified in an adult who received the AZD1222 COVID-19 vaccine. CDR3 in DNA: TGTGCCAGTAGTGCCCGGACAGGGGGAGGTCAGCCCCAGCATTTT. This encodes CASSARTGGGQPQHF.